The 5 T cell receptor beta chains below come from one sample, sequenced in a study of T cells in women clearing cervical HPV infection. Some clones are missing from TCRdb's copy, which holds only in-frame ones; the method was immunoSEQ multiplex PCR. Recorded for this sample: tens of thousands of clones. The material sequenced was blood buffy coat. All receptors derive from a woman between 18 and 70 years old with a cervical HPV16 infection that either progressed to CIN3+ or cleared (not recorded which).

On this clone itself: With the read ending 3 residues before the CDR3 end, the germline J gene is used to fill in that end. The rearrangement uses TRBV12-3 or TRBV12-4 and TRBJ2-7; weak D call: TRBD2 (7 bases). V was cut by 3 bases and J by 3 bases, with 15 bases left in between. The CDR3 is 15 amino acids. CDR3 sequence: CASSFGGGRGYEQYF. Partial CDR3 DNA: TGTGCCAGCAGTTTTGGGGGCGGGAGAGGCTACGAG.

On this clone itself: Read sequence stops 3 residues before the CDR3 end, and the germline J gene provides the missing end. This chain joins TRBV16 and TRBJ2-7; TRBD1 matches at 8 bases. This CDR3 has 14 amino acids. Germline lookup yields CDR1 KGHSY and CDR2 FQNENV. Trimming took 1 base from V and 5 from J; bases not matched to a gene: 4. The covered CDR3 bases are TGTGCCAGCAGCCAATGGGACAGGTCTGACGAG. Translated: CASSQWDRSDE. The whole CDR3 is CASSQWDRSDEQYF.

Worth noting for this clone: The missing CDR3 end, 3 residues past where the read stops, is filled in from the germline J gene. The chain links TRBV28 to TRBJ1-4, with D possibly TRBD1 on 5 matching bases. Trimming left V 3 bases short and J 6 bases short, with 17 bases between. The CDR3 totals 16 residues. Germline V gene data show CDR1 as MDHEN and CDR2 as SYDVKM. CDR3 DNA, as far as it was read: TGTGCCAGCAGTTTTCCGCCTGGGACTGGGTATGAAAAA. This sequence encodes CASSFPPGTGYEK. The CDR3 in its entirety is CASSFPPGTGYEKLFF.

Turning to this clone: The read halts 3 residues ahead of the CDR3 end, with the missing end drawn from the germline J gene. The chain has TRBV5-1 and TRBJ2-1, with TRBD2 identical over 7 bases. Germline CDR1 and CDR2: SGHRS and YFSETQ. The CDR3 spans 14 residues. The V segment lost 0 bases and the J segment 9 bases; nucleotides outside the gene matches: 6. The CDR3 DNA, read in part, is TGCGCCAGCAGCTTGGTGGGGACTAATGCTGAG. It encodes CASSLVGTNAE. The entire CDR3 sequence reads CASSLVGTNAEQFF.

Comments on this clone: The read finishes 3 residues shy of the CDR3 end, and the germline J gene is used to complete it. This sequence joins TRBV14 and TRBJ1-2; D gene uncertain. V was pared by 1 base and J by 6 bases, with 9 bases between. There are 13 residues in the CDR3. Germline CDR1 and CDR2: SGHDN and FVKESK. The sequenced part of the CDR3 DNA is TGTGCCAGCAGCCAAGGATACCGGGATGGC. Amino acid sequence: CASSQGYRDG. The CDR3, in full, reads CASSQGYRDGYTF.